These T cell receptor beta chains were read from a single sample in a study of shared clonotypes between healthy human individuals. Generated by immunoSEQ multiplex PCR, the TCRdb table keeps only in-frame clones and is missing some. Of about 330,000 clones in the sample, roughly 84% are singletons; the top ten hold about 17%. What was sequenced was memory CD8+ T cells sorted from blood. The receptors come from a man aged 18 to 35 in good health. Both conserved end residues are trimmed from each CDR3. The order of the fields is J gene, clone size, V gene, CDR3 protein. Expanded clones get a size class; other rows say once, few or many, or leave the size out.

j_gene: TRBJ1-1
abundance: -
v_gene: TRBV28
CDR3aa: ASSPVGNMNTEAF

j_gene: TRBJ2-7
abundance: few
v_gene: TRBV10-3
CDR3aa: AISGGQGSVSYEQY

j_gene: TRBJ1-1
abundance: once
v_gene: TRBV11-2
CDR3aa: ASSPIKGEQGQTEAF

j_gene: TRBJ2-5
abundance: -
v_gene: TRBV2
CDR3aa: ASRTGGQETQY

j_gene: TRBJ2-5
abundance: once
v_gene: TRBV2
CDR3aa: ASSRSGTGGQETQY

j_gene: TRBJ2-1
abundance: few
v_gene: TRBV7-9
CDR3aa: ASSPRDREYNEQF

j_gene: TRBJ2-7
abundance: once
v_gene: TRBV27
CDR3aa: ASRGPASGSYEQY

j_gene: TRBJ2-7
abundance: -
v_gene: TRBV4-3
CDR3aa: ASSQGLGATYEQY

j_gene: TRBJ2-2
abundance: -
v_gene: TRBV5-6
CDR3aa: ASSQAAGELF

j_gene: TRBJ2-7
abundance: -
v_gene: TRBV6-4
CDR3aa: ASSGTSGGVEQY

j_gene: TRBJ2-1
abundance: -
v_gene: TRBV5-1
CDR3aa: ASSYRQGFEQF

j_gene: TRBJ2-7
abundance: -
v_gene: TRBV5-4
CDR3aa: ASSLWLAGRDEQY

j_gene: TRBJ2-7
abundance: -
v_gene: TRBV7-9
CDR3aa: ASSLAGTGGSEQY

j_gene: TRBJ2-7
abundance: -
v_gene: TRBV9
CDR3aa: ASSASSGRTYEQY

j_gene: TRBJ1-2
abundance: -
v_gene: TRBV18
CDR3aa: ASSPVPGLSSNYGYT

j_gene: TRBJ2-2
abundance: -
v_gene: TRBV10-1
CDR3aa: ASSESRTPNTGELF

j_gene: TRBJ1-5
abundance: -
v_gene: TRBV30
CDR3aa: AWNSYNQPQH

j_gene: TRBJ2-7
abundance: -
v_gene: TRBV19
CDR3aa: ASTKTSGETYEQY

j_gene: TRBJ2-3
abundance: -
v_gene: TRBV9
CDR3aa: ASSVGGGPDTQY

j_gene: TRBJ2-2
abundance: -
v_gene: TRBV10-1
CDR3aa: ATDLNHRVNTGELF

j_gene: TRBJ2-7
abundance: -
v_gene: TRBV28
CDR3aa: ASRLSSGGNYEQY

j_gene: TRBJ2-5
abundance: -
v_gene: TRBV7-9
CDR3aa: ASSPVWGAETQY

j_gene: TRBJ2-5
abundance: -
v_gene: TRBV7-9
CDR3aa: ASPVGQGETQY

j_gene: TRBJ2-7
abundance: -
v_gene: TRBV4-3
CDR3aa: ASSQELLAGPYEQY

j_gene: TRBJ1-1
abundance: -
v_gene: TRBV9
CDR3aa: ASSSGGGTEAF

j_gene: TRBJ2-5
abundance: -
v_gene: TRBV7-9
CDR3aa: ASSSPDRARETQY

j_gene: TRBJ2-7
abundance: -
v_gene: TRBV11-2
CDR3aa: ASSWLAGRENEQY

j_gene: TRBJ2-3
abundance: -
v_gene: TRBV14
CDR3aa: ASSQITGTTDTQY

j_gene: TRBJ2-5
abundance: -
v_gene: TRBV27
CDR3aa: ASSPQTGVGETQY

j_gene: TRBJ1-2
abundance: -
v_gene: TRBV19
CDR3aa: ASLPGQGLRYGYT

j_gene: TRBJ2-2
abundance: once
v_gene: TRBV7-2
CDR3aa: ASSLVGLAGGTGELF

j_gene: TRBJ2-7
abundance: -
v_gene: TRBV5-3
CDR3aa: ARSRYPRLAGAPFLYEQY

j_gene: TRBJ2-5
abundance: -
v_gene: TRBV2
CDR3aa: ASSGPWETQY

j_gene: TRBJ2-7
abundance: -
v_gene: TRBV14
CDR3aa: ASSQEGTVRTTYEQY

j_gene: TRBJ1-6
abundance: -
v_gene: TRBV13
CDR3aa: ASSLSMNSYNSPLH

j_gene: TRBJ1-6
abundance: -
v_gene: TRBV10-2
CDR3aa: ASSESSPLH

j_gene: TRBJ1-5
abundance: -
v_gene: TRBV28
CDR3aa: ASSFRGGDNQPQH

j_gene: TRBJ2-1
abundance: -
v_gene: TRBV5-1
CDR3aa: ASSLVGTSVLGNEQF

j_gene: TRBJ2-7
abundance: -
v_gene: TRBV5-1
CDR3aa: ASSLGRGAGVYEQY

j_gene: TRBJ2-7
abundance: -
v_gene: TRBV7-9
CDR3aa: ASSPPTAGTYEQY

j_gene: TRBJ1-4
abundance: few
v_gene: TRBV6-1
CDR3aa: ASSHGTVNEKLF

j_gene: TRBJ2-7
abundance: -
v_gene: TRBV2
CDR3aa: ASRQGGSLFHEQY

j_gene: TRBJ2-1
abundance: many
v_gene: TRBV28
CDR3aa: ASSGNRGPSYNEQF

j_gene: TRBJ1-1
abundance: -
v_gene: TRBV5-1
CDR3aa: ASSPDWSTEAF

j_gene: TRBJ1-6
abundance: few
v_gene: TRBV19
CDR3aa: ASSPGWQDYNSPLH

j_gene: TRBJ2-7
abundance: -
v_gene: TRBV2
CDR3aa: AIPWGGEQY

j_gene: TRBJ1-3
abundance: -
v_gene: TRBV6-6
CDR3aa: ASSYHRVERNTIY

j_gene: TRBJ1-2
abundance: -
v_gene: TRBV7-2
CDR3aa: ASTYGTGFRGYT

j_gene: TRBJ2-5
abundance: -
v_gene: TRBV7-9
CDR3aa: ASSSLGTEQETQY

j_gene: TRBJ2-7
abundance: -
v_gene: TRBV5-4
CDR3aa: ASSLGDSREQY

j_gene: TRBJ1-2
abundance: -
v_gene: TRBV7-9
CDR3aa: ASTSGAGGKRLGYT

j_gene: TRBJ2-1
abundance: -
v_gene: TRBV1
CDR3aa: TSSLLLTGASSYNEQF

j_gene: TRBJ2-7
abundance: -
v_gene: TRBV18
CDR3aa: ASSPSGTTTYEQY